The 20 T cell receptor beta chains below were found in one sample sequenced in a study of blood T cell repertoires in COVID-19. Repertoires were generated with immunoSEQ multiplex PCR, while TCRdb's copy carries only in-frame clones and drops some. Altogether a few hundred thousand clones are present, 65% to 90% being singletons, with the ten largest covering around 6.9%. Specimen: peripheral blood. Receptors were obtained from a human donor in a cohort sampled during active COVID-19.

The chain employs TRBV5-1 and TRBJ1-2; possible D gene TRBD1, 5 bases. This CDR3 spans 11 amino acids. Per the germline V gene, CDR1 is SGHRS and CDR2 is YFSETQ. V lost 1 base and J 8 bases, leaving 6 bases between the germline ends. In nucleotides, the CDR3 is TGCGCCAGCAGCTTGTGGGGCGGCTACACCTTC. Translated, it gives CASSLWGGYTF.

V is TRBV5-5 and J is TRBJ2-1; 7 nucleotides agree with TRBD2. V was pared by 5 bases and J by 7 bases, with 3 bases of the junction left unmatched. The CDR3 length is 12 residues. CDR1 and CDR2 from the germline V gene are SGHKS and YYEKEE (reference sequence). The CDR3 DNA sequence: TGTGCCAGCAGGGTAGCGGGTAATGAGCAGTTCTTC. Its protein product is CASRVAGNEQFF.

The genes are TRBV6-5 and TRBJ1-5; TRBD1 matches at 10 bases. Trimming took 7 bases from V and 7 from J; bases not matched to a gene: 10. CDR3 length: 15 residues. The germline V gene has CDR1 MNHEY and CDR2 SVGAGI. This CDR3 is CASTLGQGFGQPQHF. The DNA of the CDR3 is TGTGCCAGCACCCTGGGACAGGGGTTCGGCCAGCCCCAGCATTTT.

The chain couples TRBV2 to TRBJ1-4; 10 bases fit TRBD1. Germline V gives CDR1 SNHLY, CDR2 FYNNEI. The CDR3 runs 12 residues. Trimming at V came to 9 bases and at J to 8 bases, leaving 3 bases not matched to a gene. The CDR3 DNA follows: TGTGCCAGGGGGACAGGGGACGAAAAACTGTTTTTT. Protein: CARGTGDEKLFF.

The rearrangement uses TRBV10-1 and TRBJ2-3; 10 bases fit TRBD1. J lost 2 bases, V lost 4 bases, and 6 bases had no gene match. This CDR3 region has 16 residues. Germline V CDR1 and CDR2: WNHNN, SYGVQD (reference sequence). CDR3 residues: CASSVPTGGSTDTQYF. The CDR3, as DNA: TGCGCCAGCAGTGTCCCGACAGGGGGCTCCACAGATACGCAGTATTTT.

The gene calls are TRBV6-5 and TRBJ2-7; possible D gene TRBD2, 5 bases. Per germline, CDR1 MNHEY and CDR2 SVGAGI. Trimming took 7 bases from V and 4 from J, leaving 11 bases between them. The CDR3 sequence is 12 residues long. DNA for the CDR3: TGTGCCAGCACAGACTATACGTACGAGCAGTACTTC. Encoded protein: CASTDYTYEQYF.

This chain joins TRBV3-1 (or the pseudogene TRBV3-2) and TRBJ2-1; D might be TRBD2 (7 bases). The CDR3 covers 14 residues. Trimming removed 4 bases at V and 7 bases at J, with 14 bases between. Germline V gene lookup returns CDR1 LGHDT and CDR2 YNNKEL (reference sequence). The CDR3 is CASSRTRTGNEQFF. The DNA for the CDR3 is TGTGCCAGCAGCCGGACTAGAACAGGGAATGAGCAGTTCTTC.

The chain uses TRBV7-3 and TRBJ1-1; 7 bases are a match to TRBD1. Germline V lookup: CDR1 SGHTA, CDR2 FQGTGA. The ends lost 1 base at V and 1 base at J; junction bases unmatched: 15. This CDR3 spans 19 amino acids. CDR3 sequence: CASSLRPIPGTEKNTEAFF. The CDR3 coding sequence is TGTGCCAGCAGCTTAAGACCGATTCCCGGGACAGAGAAGAACACTGAAGCTTTCTTT.

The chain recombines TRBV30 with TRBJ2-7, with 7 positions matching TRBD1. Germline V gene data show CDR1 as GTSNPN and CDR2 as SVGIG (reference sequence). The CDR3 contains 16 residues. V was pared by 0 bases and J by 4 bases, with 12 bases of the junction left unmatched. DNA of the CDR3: TGTGCCTGGAGTGTACGTGCGCAGGGGGTATCATACGAGCAGTACTTC. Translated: CAWSVRAQGVSYEQYF. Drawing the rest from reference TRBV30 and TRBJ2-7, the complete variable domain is SQTIHQWPATLVQPVGSPLSLECTVEGTSNPNLYWYRQAAGRGLQLLFYSVGIGQISSEVPQNLSASRPQDRQFILSSKKLLLSDSGFYLCAWSVRAQGVSYEQYFGPGTRLTVT.

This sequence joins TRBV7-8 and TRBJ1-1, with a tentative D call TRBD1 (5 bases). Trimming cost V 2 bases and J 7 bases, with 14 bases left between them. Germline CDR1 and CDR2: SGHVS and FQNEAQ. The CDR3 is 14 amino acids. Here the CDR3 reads CASSLLGAGLEAFF. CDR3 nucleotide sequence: TGTGCCAGCAGCTTACTGGGTGCAGGGCTTGAAGCTTTCTTT.

This CDR3 is CSVEVRGWNTEAFF. The CDR3 region has the DNA TGCAGCGTTGAAGTGCGGGGCTGGAACACTGAAGCTTTCTTT. V and J are TRBV29-1 and TRBJ1-1, with D possibly being TRBD1 (5 bases). The germline V gene has CDR1 SQVTM and CDR2 ANQGSEA. The V gene lost 1 base and the J gene lost 1 base, with 10 bases spanning the gap. CDR3 size: 14 residues.

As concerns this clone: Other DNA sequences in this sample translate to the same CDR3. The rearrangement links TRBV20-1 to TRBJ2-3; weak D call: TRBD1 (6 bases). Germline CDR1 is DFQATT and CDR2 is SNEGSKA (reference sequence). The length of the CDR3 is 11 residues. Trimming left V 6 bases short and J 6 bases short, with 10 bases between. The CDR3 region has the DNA TGCAGTGCCTCAGGGGAGGATACGCAGTATTTT. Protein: CSASGEDTQYF.

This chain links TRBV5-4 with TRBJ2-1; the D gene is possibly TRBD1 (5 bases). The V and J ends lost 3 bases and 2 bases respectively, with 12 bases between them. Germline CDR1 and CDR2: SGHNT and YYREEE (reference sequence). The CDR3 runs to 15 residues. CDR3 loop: CASSSSVGPYNEQFF. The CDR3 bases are TGTGCCAGCAGCTCCTCGGTGGGGCCCTACAATGAGCAGTTCTTC.

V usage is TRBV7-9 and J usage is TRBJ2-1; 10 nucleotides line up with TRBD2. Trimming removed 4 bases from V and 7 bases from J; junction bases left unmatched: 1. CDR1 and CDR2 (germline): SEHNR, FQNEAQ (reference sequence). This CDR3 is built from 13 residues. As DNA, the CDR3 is TGTGCCAGCAGCTCGGGACTAGCGAATGAGCAGTTCTTC. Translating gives CASSSGLANEQFF.

The DNA of the CDR3 is TGTGCCAGCAGCGTAGCTGAACAGCTATTTTATACGCAGTATTTT. This gives the protein CASSVAEQLFYTQYF. The gene calls are TRBV9 and TRBJ2-3; D not resolved. Per germline, CDR1 SGDLS and CDR2 YYNGEE. The ends were cut back, 0 bases at V and 7 bases at J, with 15 bases in the middle. The CDR3 has 15 amino acids.

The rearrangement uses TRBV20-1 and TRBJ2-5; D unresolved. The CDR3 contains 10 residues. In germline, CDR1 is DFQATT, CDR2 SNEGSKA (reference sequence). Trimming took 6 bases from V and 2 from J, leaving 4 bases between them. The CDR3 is CSALQETQYF. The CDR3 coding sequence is TGCAGTGCCCTGCAAGAGACCCAGTACTTC.

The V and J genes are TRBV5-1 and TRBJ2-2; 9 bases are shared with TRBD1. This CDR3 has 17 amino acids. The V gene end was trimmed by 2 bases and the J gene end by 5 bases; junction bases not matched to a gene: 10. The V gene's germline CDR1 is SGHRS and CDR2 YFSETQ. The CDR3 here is CASSFDSGTGRTGELFF. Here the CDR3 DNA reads TGCGCCAGCAGCTTCGATTCCGGGACAGGGCGAACCGGGGAGCTGTTTTTT.

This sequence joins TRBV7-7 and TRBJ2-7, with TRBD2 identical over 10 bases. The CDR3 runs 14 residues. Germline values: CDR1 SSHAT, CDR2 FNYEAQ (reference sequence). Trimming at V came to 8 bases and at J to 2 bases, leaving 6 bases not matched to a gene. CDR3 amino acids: CASSLAGDTYEQYF. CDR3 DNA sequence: TGTGCCAGCTCGCTAGCGGGGGACACCTACGAGCAGTACTTC.

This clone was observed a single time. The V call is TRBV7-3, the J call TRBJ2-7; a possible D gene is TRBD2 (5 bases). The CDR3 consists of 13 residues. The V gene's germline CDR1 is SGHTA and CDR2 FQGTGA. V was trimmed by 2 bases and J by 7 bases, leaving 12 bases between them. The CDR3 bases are TGTGCCAGCAGCTTAGACGTAAGGAGGGAGCAGTACTTC. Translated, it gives CASSLDVRREQYF.

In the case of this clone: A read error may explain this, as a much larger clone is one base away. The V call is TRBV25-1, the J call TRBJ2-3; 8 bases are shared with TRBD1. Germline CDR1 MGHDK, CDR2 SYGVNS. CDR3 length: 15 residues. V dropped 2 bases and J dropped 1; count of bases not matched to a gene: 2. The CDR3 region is CASSEPGQGTDTQYF. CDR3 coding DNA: TGTGCCAGCAGTGAACCGGGACAGGGCACAGATACGCAGTATTTT. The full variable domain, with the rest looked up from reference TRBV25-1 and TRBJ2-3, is EADIYQTPRYLVIGTGKKITLECSQTMGHDKMYWYQQDPGMELHLIHYSYGVNSTEKGDLSSESTVSRIRTEHFPLTLESARPSHTSQYLCASSEPGQGTDTQYFGPGTRLTVL.